Presented here are 2 T cell receptor beta chains from one specimen sequenced in a study of high-grade serous ovarian cancer treatment subgroups. The protocol was immunoSEQ multiplex PCR, while the TCRdb copy is restricted to in-frame clones and leaves out a portion. There are a few thousand clones in the sample; roughly 72% occur only once, and roughly an eighth lies in the top ten. Tumor tissue was taken before any definitive surgery or chemotherapy was given. Material: tumor tissue. The source is a human donor with high-grade serous ovarian cancer.

This clone has a single count. The chain employs TRBV29-1 and TRBJ2-3; 7 bases align to TRBD1. Losses at the gene ends were 6 bases for V and 1 base for J; bases not matched to a gene: 7. The CDR3 has 14 amino acids. Germline values: CDR1 SQVTM, CDR2 ANQGSEA. The CDR3 DNA follows: TGCAGCGTCAATACAGGGGATGGCACAGATACGCAGTATTTT. As protein: CSVNTGDGTDTQYF.

V is TRBV5-1 and J is TRBJ2-7; D possibly corresponds to TRBD2 (6 bases). In germline, CDR1 is SGHRS, CDR2 YFSETQ. Trimming removed 0 bases from V and 3 bases from J, with 10 bases in between. This CDR3 is 14 amino acids long. The CDR3 DNA sequence: TGCGCCAGCAGCTTGGACGTCGGGGGCTACGAGCAGTACTTC. Protein sequence: CASSLDVGGYEQYF.